The 7 T cell receptor beta chains below come from one sample, sequenced in a study of regulatory T cells in long-lasting Graves disease. In building TCR beta libraries, iRepertoire HTBI primers were used together with Arm-PCR of CDR3 regions. TCRdb processed the multiplex PCR reads anew with MiXCR; each CDR3 protein has one entry. The sample shows about 470,000 distinct CDR3 sequences, about 16% of them seen only once. The time point is: newly diagnosed GD, antithyroid drugs for less than 3 months. TCR sequences were obtained from RNA taken from PBMCs. These data also featured in a second study, about T cells in Graves' hyperthyroidism and ophthalmopathy.

The sequences come from peripheral blood mononuclear cells (PBMCs), collected at new diagnosis, from a patient treated with antithyroid drugs. The receptors were gathered from a woman aged 25 to 39 with Graves disease.

Turning to this clonotype: This may come from a read error, since a much larger clone is one base off. This chain connects TRBV20-1 to TRBJ2-3; 13 nucleotides line up with TRBD2. The V gene's germline CDR1 is DFQATT and CDR2 SNEGSKA (reference sequence). CDR3 length: 20 residues. CDR3 bases: TGCAATGCTAGTCTATACCGCGGACTAGCGGGAGAGGGGCCCCCAGATACGCAGTATTTT. Amino acids: CNASLYRGLAGEGPPDTQYF.

This chain uses TRBV18 with TRBJ1-3; D gene uncertain. This CDR3 has 15 amino acids. Germline CDR1 KGHSH, CDR2 LQKENI. The V end was cut by 3 bases, the J end by 1 base, with 10 bases between. In DNA form, the CDR3 reads TGTGCCAGCTCACCCGGGGTCGGTTCTGGAAACACCATATATTTT. Translating gives CASSPGVGSGNTIYF.

This sequence joins TRBV9 and TRBJ2-1; 7 bases align to TRBD2. The CDR3 loop spans 16 amino acids. Germline V lookup: CDR1 SGDLS, CDR2 YYNGEE. V shed 4 bases, J shed 8 bases, and the junction held 15 bases outside the gene matches. The CDR3: CASSPHGRPSRDEQFF. For the CDR3, the DNA is TGTGCCAGCAGCCCCCACGGGAGGCCCTCCAGGGATGAGCAGTTCTTC.

Only a few counts were recorded for this clonotype. The chain joins TRBV19 to TRBJ1-1, with TRBD1 identical over 7 bases. Germline V gene lookup returns CDR1 LNHDA and CDR2 SQIVND (reference sequence). V lost 3 bases and J lost 5; bases outside the gene matches: 6. The CDR3 extends over 14 amino acids. The CDR3 region is CASSISPGGTEAFF. In DNA, the CDR3 is TGTGCCAGTAGTATCTCTCCAGGGGGTACTGAAGCTTTCTTT.

This clonotype appeared a few times. The rearrangement links TRBV4-1 to TRBJ1-4; TRBD1 is a possible D gene (6 bases). Germline CDR1 and CDR2: MGHRA and YSYEKL. With 0 bases removed from V and 0 bases from J, the gap between germline ends came to 8 bases. This CDR3 has 16 residues. The CDR3 sequence is CASSQDPGATNEKLFF. CDR3 nucleotides: TGCGCCAGCAGCCAAGACCCAGGGGCAACTAATGAAAAACTGTTTTTT.

This clonotype has ten or more counts. V and J are TRBV11-1 and TRBJ2-2, with D unresolved. The CDR3 runs 14 residues. The ends were cut back, 4 bases at V and 0 bases at J, with 6 bases in the middle. The germline V gene encodes CDR1 SGHAT and CDR2 FQDESV (reference sequence). The CDR3 DNA follows: TGTGCCAGCAGCTGGGCTACGAACACCGGGGAGCTGTTTTTT. Translated: CASSWATNTGELFF.

The CDR3, as DNA: TGTGCCAGTAGTGCCCGGACTAGCGGAAGAACGAACACCGGGGAGCTGTTTTTT. The encoded protein is CASSARTSGRTNTGELFF. The V and J genes are TRBV19 and TRBJ2-2, with 10 nucleotides matching TRBD2. CDR1 is LNHDA, CDR2 SQIVND, per germline (reference sequence). This CDR3 is 18 amino acids long. V was pared by 5 bases and J by 0 bases, with 9 bases of the junction left unmatched.